These T cell receptor beta chains were read from a single sample in a study of shared clonotypes between healthy human individuals. Some clones are missing from TCRdb's copy, which holds only in-frame ones; the method was immunoSEQ multiplex PCR. The sample carries fewer than 1.6 million clones, less than 99% recorded once. Material for sequencing was naive CD4+ T cells sorted from blood. These receptors were collected from a man aged 25-45 years in good health. CDR3s include the opening cysteine and the closing phenylalanine or tryptophan. The order of the fields is D gene, clone size, V gene, J gene, CDR3 protein, CDR3 DNA. A D gene is named only where the DNA matches it firmly. Rows may omit the clone size; those that give it use once, few, many or a size class.

NA	NA	TRBV9	TRBJ2-3	CASSPRPQTGTDTQYF	TGTGCCAGCAGCCCACGACCCCAAACCGGCACAGATACGCAGTATTTT
NA	NA	TRBV7-6	TRBJ1-1	CASSLVGPTEAFF	TGTGCCAGCAGCTTAGTAGGGCCTACTGAAGCTTTCTTT
NA	NA	TRBV6-5	TRBJ2-4	CASSQTGNIQYF	TGTGCCAGCAGCCAAACAGGGAACATTCAGTACTTC
NA	NA	TRBV2	TRBJ1-3	CASREPGSSGNTIYF	TGTGCCAGCAGGGAACCTGGGTCCTCTGGAAACACCATATATTTT
NA	NA	TRBV28	TRBJ2-2	CASSFILDETLTGELFF	TGTGCCAGCAGTTTTATCCTAGATGAGACTCTGACCGGGGAGCTGTTTTTT
TRBD2	NA	TRBV7-2	TRBJ2-7	CASRLTSGGTYEQYF	TGTGCCAGCAGGCTAACTAGCGGGGGGACCTACGAGCAGTACTTC
NA	NA	TRBV5-1	TRBJ2-7	CASSLERYEQYF	TGCGCCAGCAGCTTGGAGAGGTACGAGCAGTACTTC
NA	once	TRBV7-9	TRBJ1-5	CASSFVTGNSNQPQHF	TGTGCCAGCAGCTTTGTAACAGGGAATAGCAATCAGCCCCAGCATTTT
TRBD1	NA	TRBV4-1	TRBJ2-7	CASSLGSGTGYREQYF	TGCGCCAGCAGCCTCGGGTCTGGGACAGGGTACCGCGAGCAGTACTTC
NA	NA	TRBV10-2	TRBJ2-3	CASSEIRWEGTDTQYF	TGCGCCAGCAGTGAGATTAGGTGGGAGGGCACAGATACGCAGTATTTT
NA	NA	TRBV19	TRBJ2-7	CASSPKLVGYYEQYF	TGTGCCAGTAGTCCAAAACTGGTCGGTTACTACGAGCAGTACTTC
NA	NA	TRBV6-1	TRBJ1-5	CASRRTQGGNQPQHF	TGTGCCAGCAGACGCACACAGGGAGGCAATCAGCCCCAGCATTTT
TRBD2	NA	TRBV5-5	TRBJ2-4	CASSSIPREANIQYF	TGTGCCAGCAGCTCGATCCCCCGGGAGGCGAACATTCAGTACTTC
NA	NA	TRBV7-2	TRBJ1-1	CASSRSGRLGNTEAFF	TGTGCCAGCAGCCGCTCAGGACGGCTGGGGAACACTGAAGCTTTCTTT
NA	NA	TRBV7-3	TRBJ2-2	CASSIGSGELFF	TGTGCCAGCAGCATCGGTTCCGGGGAGCTGTTTTTT
TRBD2	NA	TRBV11-2	TRBJ2-3	CASSLDLAGGTDTQYF	TGTGCCAGCAGCTTAGATTTAGCGGGTGGCACAGATACGCAGTATTTT
NA	NA	TRBV18	TRBJ1-2	CASSLVPDGYGYTF	TGTGCCAGCTCACTCGTTCCGGATGGCTATGGCTACACCTTC
NA	once	TRBV21-1	TRBJ2-7	CASSSSSYEQYF	TGTGCCAGCAGCAGTTCCTCCTACGAGCAGTACTTC
NA	NA	TRBV12-2	TRBJ1-5	CASRLVEAKGSNQPQHF	TGTGCAAGTCGCTTAGTTGAGGCCAAAGGGAGCAATCAGCCCCAGCATTTT
NA	NA	TRBV18	TRBJ2-5	CASSPLTRVRETQYF	TGTGCCAGCTCACCATTGACGAGGGTCCGAGAGACCCAGTACTTC